A single T cell receptor (beta chain) is shown here with its context. These data are taken from a study of T cell changes during pregnancy in multiple sclerosis. Profiling relied on immunoSEQ multiplex PCR, and the TCRdb table lists in-frame clones only, not all of them. The sample holds under 80,000 clones, under 95% seen once. V was trimmed by 1 base and J by 1 base, leaving 13 bases between them. Looked up from germline, CDR1 is SGHTA and CDR2 is FQGNSA. The CDR3 contains 16 residues. Sequences were derived from CD4+ T cells from peripheral blood mononuclear cells, sampled in the second trimester of pregnancy. V usage is TRBV7-2 and J usage is TRBJ2-5; weak D call: TRBD1 (6 bases). The receptor's source is a female donor with multiple sclerosis, enrolled in a pregnancy study. CDR3 sequence reads: CASSLGTARTQETQYF. The CDR3 nucleotides are TGTGCCAGCAGCTTAGGGACAGCACGAACCCAAGAGACCCAGTACTTC.